Sequencing of this T cell receptor (beta chain) was carried out in a study of T cell responses to AZD1222 COVID-19 vaccine. TCRdb's copy holds only in-frame clones and misses some; the assay was immunoSEQ multiplex PCR. Of some 50,000 clones listed, approximately 90% are singletons. The CDR3 covers 11 residues. Trimming took 3 bases from V and 5 from J, leaving 5 bases between them. Germline lookup yields CDR1 SGHNT and CDR2 YENEEA. The sample here was peripheral blood, taken 28 days after the second AZD1222 dose. This chain connects TRBV11-3 to TRBJ2-7; D gene ambiguous. The clonotype comes from an adult who received the AZD1222 COVID-19 vaccine. In DNA form, the CDR3 reads TGTGCCAGCAGCTTCAGCGACGAGCAGTACTTC. Amino acids: CASSFSDEQYF.